This T cell receptor (beta chain) was recovered during a study of post-analysis software for immune sequencing data. In the study overall: The courses of disease that were included comprised relapsing-remitting, secondary progressive and progressive-relapsing multiple sclerosis. Study conclusions and caveats: Those with multiple sclerosis, the patient group, showed significantly lower normalized Chao1 diversity than controls. Patients used about 5 TRBV segments, including TRBV5-6, TRBV5-1 and TRBV20-1, more often than controls.

Losses at the gene ends were 0 bases for V and 0 bases for J; bases not matched to a gene: 6. Per the germline V gene, CDR1 is DFQATT and CDR2 is SNEGSKA (reference sequence). CDR3 length equals 16 residues. Researchers reported that TCR beta cDNA libraries carried unique molecular identifiers. TCRdb reanalysed the PCR reads using MiXCR and keeps one entry per CDR3 protein. Here the sample spans some 690,000 distinct CDR3 sequences, roughly three fifths being singletons. As to this clonotype: The antigen is undetermined.

What was sequenced was blood. This TCR was recovered from a girl aged 2 to 9 with multiple sclerosis. V is TRBV20-1 and J is TRBJ2-3; the match to TRBD2 covers 7 bases. This CDR3 reads CSARDGLAASTDTQYF. As DNA, the CDR3 is TGCAGTGCTAGAGATGGTCTAGCGGCTAGCACAGATACGCAGTATTTT.